These T cell receptor beta chains were read from a single sample in a study of T cell responses to AZD1222 COVID-19 vaccine. Repertoires were generated with immunoSEQ multiplex PCR, while TCRdb's copy carries only in-frame clones and drops some. This sample has 140,000 to 150,000 clones, with 80% to 90% found just once. The sample was peripheral blood, taken on day 0 of AZD1222 vaccination. These TCRs come from an adult in good health. Both conserved end residues are part of each CDR3. D genes are given only for firm matches. Size is omitted from some rows. Given values are once, few, many or a class for expanded clones.

>NA|TRBV28|NA|TRBJ2-7
TGTGCCAGCAGATCAGACAGGCCGTCCTACGAGCAGTACTTC
CASRSDRPSYEQYF
>NA|TRBV7-9|NA|TRBJ2-1
TGTGCCAGCTCTAAAGGGGGGAGCTCCTACAATGAGCAGTTCTTC
CASSKGGSSYNEQFF
>NA|TRBV19|NA|TRBJ2-5
TGTGCCAGTAGTACCGAGCTGTGGGAGACCCAGTACTTC
CASSTELWETQYF
>NA|TRBV7-8|NA|TRBJ1-2
TGTGCCAGCAGCTCTGGAGCCCGGGGCCCCGCTTGGGACTATGGCTACACCTTC
CASSSGARGPAWDYGYTF
>NA|TRBV28|NA|TRBJ1-2
TGTGCCAGCAGTTTGTACTATGGCTACACCTTC
CASSLYYGYTF
>NA|TRBV19|NA|TRBJ2-3
TGTGCCAGTAGTATACGGGGGAACACAGATACGCAGTATTTT
CASSIRGNTDTQYF
>NA|TRBV30|NA|TRBJ2-7
TGTGCCTGGAGCGATCCCCGAGTGGAGCAGTACTTC
CAWSDPRVEQYF
>TRBD1|TRBV24-1|NA|TRBJ2-1
TGTGCCACCAGTGAATCTTCAGGGGGCTCCTACAATGAGCAGTTCTTC
CATSESSGGSYNEQFF
>TRBD2|TRBV6-4|NA|TRBJ2-2
TGTGCCAGCAGTGACCGAGCGGGGGACTCGACCGGGGAGCTGTTTTTT
CASSDRAGDSTGELFF
>NA|TRBV7-9|NA|TRBJ1-6
TGTGCCAGCAGCTTAGCAGGGAGAAGCTCCTATAATTCACCCCTCCACTTT
CASSLAGRSSYNSPLHF
>NA|TRBV7-4|NA|TRBJ2-5
TGTGCCAGCAGCCCCCCCGAGACAGAACAAGAGACCCAGTACTTC
CASSPPETEQETQYF
>NA|TRBV5-1|NA|TRBJ2-7
TGCGCCAGCAGCCCCCTCACATTTAGCCACCCGTCCTACGAGCAGTACTTC
CASSPLTFSHPSYEQYF
>NA|TRBV5-5|NA|TRBJ1-1
TGTGCCAGCAGCTTGGCCCAAATCTCTGAAGCTTTCTTT
CASSLAQISEAFF
>NA|TRBV6-5|few|TRBJ1-1
TGTGCCAGCAGTTACGCTATCGACAGGACGGGGACTGAAGCTTTCTTT
CASSYAIDRTGTEAFF
>TRBD1|TRBV28|NA|TRBJ1-1
TGTGCCAGCAGCGGGACAGGCGTGAGGACTGAAGCTTTCTTT
CASSGTGVRTEAFF
>NA|TRBV6-5|NA|TRBJ1-5
TGTGCCAGCAGTTACTCCATAAATAGCAATCAGCCCCAGCATTTT
CASSYSINSNQPQHF
>TRBD1|TRBV19|NA|TRBJ1-1
TGTGCCAGTAGTAGACAGGGTTTGAGCACTGAAGCTTTCTTT
CASSRQGLSTEAFF